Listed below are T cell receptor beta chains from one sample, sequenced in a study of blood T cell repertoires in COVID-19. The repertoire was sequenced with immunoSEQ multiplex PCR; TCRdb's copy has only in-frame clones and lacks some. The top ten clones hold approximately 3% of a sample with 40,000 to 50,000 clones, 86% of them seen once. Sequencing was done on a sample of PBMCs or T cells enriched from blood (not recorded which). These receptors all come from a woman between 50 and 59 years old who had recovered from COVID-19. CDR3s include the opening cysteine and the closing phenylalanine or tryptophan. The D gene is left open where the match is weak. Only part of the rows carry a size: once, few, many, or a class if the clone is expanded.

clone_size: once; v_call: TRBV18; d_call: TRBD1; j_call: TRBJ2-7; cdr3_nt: TGTGCCAGCTCACGCCGGGACAGCGACGAGCAGTACTTC; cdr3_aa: CASSRRDSDEQYF
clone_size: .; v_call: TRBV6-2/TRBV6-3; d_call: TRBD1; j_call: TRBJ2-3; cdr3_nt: TGTGCCAGCAGTTACTCGGACAGGGGCGGTACAGATACGCAGTATTTT; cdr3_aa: CASSYSDRGGTDTQYF
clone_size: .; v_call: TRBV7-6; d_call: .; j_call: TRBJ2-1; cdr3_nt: TGTGCCAGCAGCTTACCCGGGTTCAGCTCCTACAATGAGCAGTTCTTC; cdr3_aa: CASSLPGFSSYNEQFF
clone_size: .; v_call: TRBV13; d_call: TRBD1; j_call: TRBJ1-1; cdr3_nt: TGTGCCAGCAGCCAGGAGGGGGCCATGAACACTGAAGCTTTCTTT; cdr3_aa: CASSQEGAMNTEAFF
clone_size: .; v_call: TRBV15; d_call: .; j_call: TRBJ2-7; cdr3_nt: TGTGCCACCAGCAGAGATGCGACAGGATCCTACGAGCAGTACTTC; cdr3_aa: CATSRDATGSYEQYF
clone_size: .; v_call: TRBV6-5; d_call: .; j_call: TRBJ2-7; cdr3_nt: TGTGCCAGCAGCGAGACAGTTATGGCGACCTACGAGCAGTACTTC; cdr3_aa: CASSETVMATYEQYF
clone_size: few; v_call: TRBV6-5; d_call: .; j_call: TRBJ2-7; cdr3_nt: TGTGCCAGCAGTAGGGGATACGAGCAGTACTTC; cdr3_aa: CASSRGYEQYF
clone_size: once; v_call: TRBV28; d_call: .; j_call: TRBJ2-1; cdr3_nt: TGTGCCAGCAGGAAAACTAGCTTCGATGAGCAGTTCTTC; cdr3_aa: CASRKTSFDEQFF
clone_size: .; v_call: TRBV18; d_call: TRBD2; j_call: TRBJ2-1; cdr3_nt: TGTGCCAGCTCACCCGCGGGGGGGTCCTACAATGAGCAGTTCTTC; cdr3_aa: CASSPAGGSYNEQFF
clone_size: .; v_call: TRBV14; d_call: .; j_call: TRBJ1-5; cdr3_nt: TGTGCCAGCAGCCGATACCCTGCGTCGGAGCCCCATCAGCCCCAGCATTTT; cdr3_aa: CASSRYPASEPHQPQHF
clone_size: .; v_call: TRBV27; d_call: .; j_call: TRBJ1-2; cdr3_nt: TGTGCCAGCAGTCCGGACAGTCAAAGTGTTATAAGACCCGCCTGCACCTTC; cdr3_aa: CASSPDSQSVIRPACTF
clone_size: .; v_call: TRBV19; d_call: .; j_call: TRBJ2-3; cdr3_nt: TGTGCCAGTAGTATAGGAAAGGGTGCGGAGGGAGCAGATACGCAGTATTTT; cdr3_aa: CASSIGKGAEGADTQYF
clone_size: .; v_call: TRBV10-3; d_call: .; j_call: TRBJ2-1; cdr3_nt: TGTGCCATCAGAACAGGCGGCAATGAGCAGTTCTTC; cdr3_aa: CAIRTGGNEQFF
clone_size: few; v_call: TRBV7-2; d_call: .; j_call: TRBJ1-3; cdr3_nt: TGTGCCAGCAGCTTACAGGGAGGGTTTGGGAACACCATATATTTT; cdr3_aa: CASSLQGGFGNTIYF
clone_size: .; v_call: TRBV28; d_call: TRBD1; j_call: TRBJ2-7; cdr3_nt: TGTGCCAGCAGTCTCCCGGGACAGGGGCCTTCCTACGAGCAGTACTTC; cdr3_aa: CASSLPGQGPSYEQYF
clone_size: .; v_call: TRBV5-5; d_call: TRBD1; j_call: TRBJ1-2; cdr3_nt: TGTGCCAGCAGCTTTAGGGACAGGGGCTACACCTTC; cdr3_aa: CASSFRDRGYTF
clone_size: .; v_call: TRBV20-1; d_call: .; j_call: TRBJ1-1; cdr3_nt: TGCAGTGCTTCCAGAGACAGGGAAGCTTTCTTT; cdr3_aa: CSASRDREAFF
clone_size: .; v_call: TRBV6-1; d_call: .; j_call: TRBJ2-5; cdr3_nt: TGTGCCAGCAGTGAAAGGAGGAAAGAGACCCAGTACTTC; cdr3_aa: CASSERRKETQYF
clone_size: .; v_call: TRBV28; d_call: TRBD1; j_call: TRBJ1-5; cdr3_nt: TGTGCCAGCAGTAACAGGGGCCCATATCAGCCCCAGCATTTT; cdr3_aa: CASSNRGPYQPQHF
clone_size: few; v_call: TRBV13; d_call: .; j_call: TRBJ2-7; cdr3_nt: TGTGCCAGCAGCCGCAAACAGGGTTCCTACGAGCAGTACTTC; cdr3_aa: CASSRKQGSYEQYF
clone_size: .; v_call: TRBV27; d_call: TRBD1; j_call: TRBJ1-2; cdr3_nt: TGTGCCAGCAGTTTGGCTACAGGGGGCCTTGGCTACACCTTC; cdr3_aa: CASSLATGGLGYTF
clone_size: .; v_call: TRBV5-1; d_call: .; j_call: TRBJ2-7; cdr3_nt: TGCGCCAGCAGCTTGGGATGGGACATGGTCCCCTACGAGCAGTACTTC; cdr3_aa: CASSLGWDMVPYEQYF
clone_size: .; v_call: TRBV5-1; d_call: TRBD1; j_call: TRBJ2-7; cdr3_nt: TGCGCCAGCAAGCAGGAGACAGGGACACGAGAGCAGTACTTC; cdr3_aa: CASKQETGTREQYF
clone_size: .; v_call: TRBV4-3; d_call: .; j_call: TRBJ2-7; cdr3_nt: TGCGCCAGCAGCCAAGAGTTGCAGGGAGGTTACTACGAGCAGTACTTC; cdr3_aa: CASSQELQGGYYEQYF
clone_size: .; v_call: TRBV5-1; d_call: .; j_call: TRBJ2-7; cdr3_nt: TGCGCCAGCAGCTTTCAGGGACACTACGAGCAGTACTTC; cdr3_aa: CASSFQGHYEQYF
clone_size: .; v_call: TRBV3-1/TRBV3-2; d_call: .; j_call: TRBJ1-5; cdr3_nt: TGTGCCAGCAGCCAAGTAGACAGTCAGCCCCAGCATTTT; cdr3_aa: CASSQVDSQPQHF
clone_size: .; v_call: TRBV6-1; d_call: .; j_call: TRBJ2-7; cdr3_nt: TGTGCCAGCAGTGAAATAGGGGGAGGGCGGGCGACCTACGAGCAGTACTTC; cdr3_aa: CASSEIGGGRATYEQYF
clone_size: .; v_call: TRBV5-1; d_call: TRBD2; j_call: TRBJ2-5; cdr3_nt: TGCGCCAGCAGCTTGGGACTAGCGGATCAAGAGACCCAGTACTTC; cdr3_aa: CASSLGLADQETQYF
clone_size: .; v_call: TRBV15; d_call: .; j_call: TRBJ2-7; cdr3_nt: TGTGCCACCAGCAGAGCGACTAACTCCTACGAGCAGTACTTC; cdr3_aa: CATSRATNSYEQYF
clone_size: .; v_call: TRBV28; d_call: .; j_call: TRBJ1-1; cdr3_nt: TGTGCCAGCAGCCTAATGGGTGCTAGCTTGAACACTGAAGCTTTCTTT; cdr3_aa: CASSLMGASLNTEAFF